These 5 T cell receptor beta chains share one sample of origin, sequenced in a study of CD8 T cells in ankylosing spondylitis. TCRdb redid the calling of the 5' RACE reads with MiXCR, one entry per CDR3 protein. This sample has more than 150,000 distinct CDR3 sequences, with about 13% found just once. The sample was blood, either unsorted or a sorted T cell fraction (not recorded which). The receptors stem from a male donor with ankylosing spondylitis or in good health (not recorded which).

This clonotype was seen more than once but under ten times. The J gene is TRBJ2-5, the V gene TRBV4-1; 9 bases fit TRBD2. CDR1 is MGHRA, CDR2 YSYEKL, per germline. The CDR3 loop spans 16 amino acids. Germline trimming cut 5 bases from V and 1 base from J; bases unmatched to any gene: 8. CDR3 sequence (DNA): TGCGCCAGCAGCTCCTTAGCGGGGGCCCCCCAAGAGACCCAGTACTTC. It is translated as CASSSLAGAPQETQYF.

The V and J genes are TRBV30 and TRBJ2-7; no definite D call. Germline values: CDR1 GTSNPN, CDR2 SVGIG (reference sequence). The V gene lost 2 bases and the J gene lost 3 bases, with 17 bases spanning the gap. This CDR3 is built from 15 residues. The CDR3 sequence is CAWSLLDGSGYEQYF. As DNA, the CDR3 is TGTGCCTGGAGTCTCCTGGACGGGTCCGGCTACGAGCAGTACTTC.

This clonotype was seen at least ten times. The chain uses TRBV12-3 or TRBV12-4 and TRBJ2-7; a weak D match, TRBD1 (5 bases). The CDR3 has 13 residues. Between the trimmed V and J ends, which lost 8 bases and 7 bases, there was a span of 18 bases. The CDR3 sequence is CASSRGRIEEQYF. For the CDR3, the DNA is TGTGCCAGCTCAAGGGGCCGGATTGAGGAGCAGTACTTC.

The rearrangement uses TRBV5-1 and TRBJ2-1, with a tentative D call TRBD2 (6 bases). V dropped 5 bases and J dropped 6 bases, with 9 bases sitting between them. The CDR3 is 12 amino acids. Germline CDR1 is SGHRS and CDR2 is YFSETQ. In DNA form, the CDR3 reads TGCGCCAGCAGAGAGGGACTCAATGAGCAGTTCTTC. This translates into CASREGLNEQFF.

The chain uses TRBV7-9 and TRBJ2-7, with D possibly being TRBD1 (5 bases). Germline values: CDR1 SEHNR, CDR2 FQNEAQ (reference sequence). The ends were cut back, 2 bases at V and 5 bases at J, with 13 bases in the middle. This CDR3 has 14 amino acids. The CDR3 reads CASSLPGLTHEQYF. The CDR3 nucleotides are TGTGCCAGCAGCTTACCAGGGTTGACCCACGAGCAGTACTTC.